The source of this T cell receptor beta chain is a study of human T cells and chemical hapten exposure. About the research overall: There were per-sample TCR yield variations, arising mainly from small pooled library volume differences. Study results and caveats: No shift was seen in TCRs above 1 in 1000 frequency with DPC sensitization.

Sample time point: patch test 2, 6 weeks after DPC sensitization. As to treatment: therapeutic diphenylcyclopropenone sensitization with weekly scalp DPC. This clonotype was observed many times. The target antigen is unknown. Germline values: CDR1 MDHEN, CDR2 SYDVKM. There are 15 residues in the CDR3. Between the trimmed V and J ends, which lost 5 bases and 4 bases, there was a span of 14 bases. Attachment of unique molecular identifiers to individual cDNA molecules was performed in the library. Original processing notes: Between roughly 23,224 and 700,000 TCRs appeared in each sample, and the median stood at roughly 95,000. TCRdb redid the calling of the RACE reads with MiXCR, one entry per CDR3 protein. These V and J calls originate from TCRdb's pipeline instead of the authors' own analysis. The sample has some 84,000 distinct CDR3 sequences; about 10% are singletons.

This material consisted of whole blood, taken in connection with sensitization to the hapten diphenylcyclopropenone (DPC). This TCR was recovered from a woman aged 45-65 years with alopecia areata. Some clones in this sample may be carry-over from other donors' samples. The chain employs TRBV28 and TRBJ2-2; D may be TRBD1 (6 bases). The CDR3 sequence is CASSTYRVITGELFF. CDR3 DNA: TGTGCCAGCAGTACCTACAGGGTAATCACCGGGGAGCTGTTTTTT.